One and the same sample provided the 16 T cell receptor beta chains below, sequenced in a study of cytomegalovirus exposure and HLA in healthy donors. PCR employed 60 Vbeta and 13 Jbeta primers. Using immunoSEQ multiplex PCR, the repertoire was profiled, and TCRdb retains in-frame clones only, with some absent. The table includes approximately 150,000 clones, 70% to 80% detected once. The sequenced material came from PBMCs. These receptors were obtained from a woman between 40 and 55 years old in good health and CMV-seronegative.

This chain connects TRBV20-1 to TRBJ2-3; D is uncertain. This CDR3 spans 11 amino acids. Trimming cost V 2 bases and J 3 bases, with 3 bases left between them. Looked up from germline, CDR1 is DFQATT and CDR2 is SNEGSKA (reference sequence). CDR3 in amino acids: CSARRTDTQYF. The CDR3 DNA is TGCAGTGCTAGACGGACAGATACGCAGTATTTT.

The J gene is TRBJ1-5, the V gene TRBV19, with TRBD1 matching 7 bases. The CDR3 is 15 amino acids. The germline CDR1 and CDR2 sequences are LNHDA and SQIVND (reference sequence). V dropped 6 bases and J dropped 4; count of bases not matched to a gene: 9. The CDR3 nucleotides read TGTGCCAGTAGAACCTACCGGGACAGAAATCAGCCCCAGCATTTT. Its translation is CASRTYRDRNQPQHF.

The chain has TRBV19 and TRBJ1-5; the match to TRBD1 covers 8 bases. Trimming removed 3 bases from V and 3 bases from J; junction bases left unmatched: 4. There are 15 residues in the CDR3. Looked up from germline, CDR1 is LNHDA and CDR2 is SQIVND (reference sequence). In nucleotides, the CDR3 is TGTGCCAGTAGTATTGACAGGGGTGACAATCAGCCCCAGCATTTT. It yields the protein CASSIDRGDNQPQHF.

The chain is built from TRBV7-3 and TRBJ1-2, with TRBD1 identical over 9 bases. The CDR3 loop spans 13 amino acids. CDR1 is SGHTA, CDR2 FQGTGA, per germline. The V and J ends lost 5 bases and 7 bases, in that order; junction bases with no gene match: 5. The CDR3 DNA reads as TGTGCCAGCAGCCCGGGACAGGGCGGTGGCTACACCTTC. Encoded protein: CASSPGQGGGYTF.

V usage is TRBV30 and J usage is TRBJ2-2, with TRBD2 matching 7 bases. Germline values: CDR1 GTSNPN, CDR2 SVGIG (reference sequence). The CDR3 runs 13 residues. Trimming at V came to 3 bases and at J to 5 bases, leaving 3 bases not matched to a gene. CDR3 sequence: CAWSGGKTGELFF. The CDR3 DNA reads TGTGCCTGGAGCGGGGGGAAGACCGGGGAGCTGTTTTTT.

J is TRBJ1-5 and V is TRBV5-6, with D perhaps matching TRBD1 (6 bases). Trimming removed 2 bases at V and 5 bases at J, with 11 bases between. Germline CDR1 reads SGHDT; CDR2 reads YYEEEE. The CDR3 runs to 14 residues. CDR3 protein: CASSLAQGDQPQHF. CDR3 sequence (DNA): TGTGCCAGCAGCTTAGCACAGGGAGATCAGCCCCAGCATTTT.

This clone showed up just a few times. The chain recombines TRBV7-8 with TRBJ1-5, with TRBD1 as a possible D gene (6 bases). CDR3 length: 15 residues. Trimming took 4 bases from V and 5 from J, leaving 15 bases between them. CDR1 and CDR2 (germline): SGHVS, FQNEAQ. The CDR3 sequence: CASSSQGQIDQPQHF. CDR3 nucleotide sequence: TGTGCCAGCAGCTCACAAGGACAGATCGATCAGCCCCAGCATTTT.

This clone showed up just once. CDR3 amino acids: CASSRLVSGPTGELFF. The CDR3 DNA follows: TGTGCCAGCAGCCGCCTCGTTAGCGGCCCAACCGGGGAGCTGTTTTTT. The rearrangement joins TRBV7-2 to TRBJ2-2; tentative D call: TRBD2 (6 bases). V was trimmed by 5 bases and J by 5 bases, leaving 18 bases between them. This CDR3 is built from 16 residues. Looked up from germline, CDR1 is SGHTA and CDR2 is FQGNSA.

V usage is TRBV2 and J usage is TRBJ1-5; D gene uncertain. CDR3 length equals 14 residues. Germline CDR1 SNHLY, CDR2 FYNNEI. V was cut by 5 bases and J by 6 bases, with 14 bases left in between. The CDR3 region is CASSLGGGSQPQHF. The CDR3 coding sequence is TGTGCCAGCAGTCTCGGCGGAGGGAGTCAGCCCCAGCATTTT.

In regard to this clone: An end of the junction does not agree with germline; a read error may underlie this. V gene TRBV7-9 combines with J gene TRBJ1-3, with 9 bases that match TRBD1. The CDR3 is 14 amino acids. The germline gives CDR1 SEHNR, CDR2 FQNEAQ (reference sequence). The CDR3 reads CSSSSGTGRNTIYF. In nucleotides, the CDR3 is TGTTCCAGCAGCTCCGGGACAGGGAGGAACACCATATATTTT.

The chain employs TRBV7-3 and TRBJ2-3, with D maybe TRBD1 (5 bases). Germline CDR1 reads SGHTA; CDR2 reads FQGTGA. This CDR3 is 15 amino acids long. V was cut by 5 bases and J by 1 base, with 13 bases left in between. CDR3 amino acids: CASSPQGRGTDTQYF. CDR3 nucleotides: TGTGCCAGCAGCCCGCAGGGCCGCGGCACAGATACGCAGTATTTT.

The rearrangement links TRBV11-3 to TRBJ2-1, with TRBD2 identical over 10 bases. V lost 8 bases, J lost 7 bases, and 11 bases stayed unmatched. Germline lookup yields CDR1 SGHNT and CDR2 YENEEA. The CDR3 is 15 residues long. The CDR3 DNA reads TGTGCCAGCTCGCGGACTAGCGGAGTCGGGAATGAGCAGTTCTTC. As protein: CASSRTSGVGNEQFF. Full variable domain (outside the CDR3, taken from reference TRBV11-3 and TRBJ2-1): EAGVVQSPRYKIIEKKQPVAFWCNPISGHNTLYWYLQNLGQGPELLIRYENEEAVDDSQLPKDRFSAERLKGVDSTLKIQPAELGDSAVYLCASSRTSGVGNEQFFGPGTRLTVL.

J is TRBJ2-5 and V is TRBV2, with D maybe TRBD1 (5 bases). The V end lost 5 bases, the J end lost 0 bases, and 10 bases lay between the germline ends. CDR3 size: 14 residues. The germline CDR1 and CDR2 sequences are SNHLY and FYNNEI. CDR3 sequence reads: CASSPDRHQETQYF. The CDR3 DNA reads as TGTGCCAGCAGTCCCGACAGACACCAAGAGACCCAGTACTTC.

The chain combines TRBV2 with TRBJ1-1; possible D gene TRBD1, 6 bases. Looked up from germline, CDR1 is SNHLY and CDR2 is FYNNEI. This CDR3 has 12 residues. Trimming removed 4 bases at V and 9 bases at J, with 12 bases between. This CDR3 reads CASSVNRDKAFF. The CDR3 DNA is TGTGCCAGCAGTGTTAACAGGGATAAAGCTTTCTTT.

The chain recombines TRBV10-2 with TRBJ1-2; possibly TRBD1 for D (6 bases). The CDR3 has 13 amino acids. CDR1 is WSHSY, CDR2 SAAADI, per germline. Trimming took 6 bases from V and 7 from J, leaving 15 bases between them. CDR3 sequence reads: CASRAAGGPGYTF. The CDR3 bases are TGCGCCAGCAGAGCCGCGGGGGGCCCTGGCTACACCTTC.

The chain is built from TRBV5-6 and TRBJ2-3; 7 nucleotides agree with TRBD2. The CDR3 is made up of 15 amino acids. Germline V gene sequence: CDR1 SGHDT, CDR2 YYEEEE. V trimming: 0 bases; J trimming: 1 base; junction bases outside the gene matches: 2. CDR3 in DNA: TGTGCCAGCAGCTTGGCGGGAGGCGGCACAGATACGCAGTATTTT. Residues: CASSLAGGGTDTQYF.